A single sample gave rise to the 8 T cell receptor beta chains below, sequenced in a study of blood T cell repertoires in COVID-19 (TCRdb year 2020). Receptor libraries were prepared by the immunoSEQ multiplex PCR assay. TCRdb took this table from immuneACCESS and kept in-frame rearrangements with V and J called. Such tables lack part of the clones; where checked against another copy, unresolved V genes explain under half of the gap, and the rest is unexplained. The sample data list a few hundred thousand clones, and roughly 88% of these were observed just once. Clones ranked in the top ten supply roughly 10% of the sample. Sequencing used peripheral blood. These receptors came from a woman between 70 and 85 years old with COVID-19, enrolled during active disease.

In DNA, the CDR3 is TGCGCCAGCGGGAAGGGGCCTATTAAACGGACTGAAGCTTTCTTT. It codes for CASGKGPIKRTEAFF. The chain couples TRBV23-1 to TRBJ1-1, with a weak D call TRBD1 (5 bases). TRBV23-1 is noted as an ORF with a role that remains uncertain. With 8 bases removed from V and 5 bases from J, the gap between germline ends came to 21 bases. This CDR3 has 15 amino acids.

CDR3 sequence reads: CASSIQGNTEAFF. In nucleotides, the CDR3 is TGTGCCAGTAGTATTCAGGGTAACACTGAAGCTTTCTTT. The V call is TRBV19, the J call TRBJ1-1; TRBD1 might be the D (5 bases). CDR1 LNHDA and CDR2 SQIVND come from the germline V gene (reference sequence). CDR3 size: 13 residues. Between the trimmed V and J ends, which lost 3 bases and 2 bases, there was a span of 7 bases.

For the CDR3, the DNA is TGTGCCAGCAGCCCCCCCAGGGTTCGCACTGAAGCTTTCTTT. Translating it yields CASSPPRVRTEAFF. The rearrangement uses TRBV11-2 and TRBJ1-1; a weak D match, TRBD1 (5 bases). V lost 5 bases and J 4 bases, leaving 14 bases between the germline ends. The CDR3 is 14 residues long. From germline, CDR1 is SGHAT and CDR2 FQNNGV.

The chain employs TRBV2 and TRBJ1-4; 7 bases map to TRBD1. After removal of 7 bases from V and 4 bases from J, the junction contained 6 bases not matched to a gene. The CDR3 length is 14 residues. CDR1 SNHLY and CDR2 FYNNEI come from the germline V gene. CDR3: CASKKGTDNEKLFF. DNA for the CDR3: TGTGCCAGCAAAAAGGGGACAGATAATGAAAAACTGTTTTTT.

This clone occurred a few times. The chain recombines TRBV5-5 with TRBJ1-5; no reliable D call. Germline lookup yields CDR1 SGHKS and CDR2 YYEKEE (reference sequence). The CDR3 contains 14 residues. The V end lost 0 bases, the J end lost 10 bases, and 14 bases lay between the germline ends. In DNA form, the CDR3 reads TGTGCCAGCAGCTTGGAGTGGTGGAGCAGCCCCCAGCATTTT. Translation: CASSLEWWSSPQHF.

This chain connects TRBV20-1 to TRBJ2-3; D not certain. V lost 8 bases to trimming and J lost 2 bases, with 8 bases between them. Germline CDR1 is DFQATT and CDR2 is SNEGSKA (reference sequence). CDR3 length equals 11 residues. This chain's CDR3 is CSSETTDTQYF. The CDR3, as DNA: TGCAGTAGCGAAACCACAGATACGCAGTATTTT.

In this sample, this clone turned up once. The chain couples TRBV27 to TRBJ2-7, with D possibly being TRBD1 (6 bases). V was trimmed by 4 bases and J by 3 bases, leaving 19 bases between them. The length of the CDR3 is 16 residues. CDR1 is MNHEY and CDR2 is SMNVEV in the germline V gene (reference sequence). For the CDR3, the DNA is TGTGCCAGCAGTTCCTACTCCAGGGGCAGCGGCTACGAGCAGTACTTC. Amino acid sequence: CASSSYSRGSGYEQYF.

The V and J genes are TRBV18 and TRBJ1-1, with D possibly matching TRBD1 (5 bases). The CDR3 contains 15 residues. Germline V CDR1 and CDR2: KGHSH, LQKENI. Trimming removed 2 bases from V and 0 bases from J, with 10 bases in between. Here the CDR3 reads CASSPVGGLNTEAFF. The CDR3 bases are TGTGCCAGCTCACCAGTCGGGGGATTGAACACTGAAGCTTTCTTT. Combining the CDR3 with reference TRBV18 and TRBJ1-1 gives the whole variable domain NAGVMQNPRHLVRRRGQEARLRCSPMKGHSHVYWYRQLPEEGLKFMVYLQKENIIDESGMPKERFSAEFPKEGPSILRIQQVVRGDSAAYFCASSPVGGLNTEAFFGQGTRLTVV.